This paragraph reports one T cell receptor (beta chain). These data originate in a study of blood T cell repertoires in COVID-19. Study details: Acute and convalescent COVID-19 samples came from the United States, Italy and Spain. PBMCs, B-cell-depleted T cells, or T cells provided the cDNA or gDNA that made up the material.

Authors' analysis steps: Reference gene primer amplification gave estimated nucleated cell counts. TCRdb's table, derived via immunoSEQ multiplex PCR, lists solely in-frame clones and lacks some. V and J calls plus clone size are reproduced from that table; the DNA served to infer D and trimming. This table has roughly 200,000 clones, more than 80% appearing once. This receptor was taken from a woman in her sixties or seventies with acute or convalescent COVID-19. Sequencing was performed on peripheral blood.

In DNA, the CDR3 is TGCAGTGTTAGGCGGCAAGAGACCCAGTACTTC. Residues: CSVRRQETQYF. This chain links TRBV20-1 with TRBJ2-5; no firm D call. V lost 7 bases and J 2 bases, leaving 8 bases between the germline ends. The CDR3 length is 11 residues. Germline assignment: CDR1 DFQATT and CDR2 SNEGSKA (reference sequence).